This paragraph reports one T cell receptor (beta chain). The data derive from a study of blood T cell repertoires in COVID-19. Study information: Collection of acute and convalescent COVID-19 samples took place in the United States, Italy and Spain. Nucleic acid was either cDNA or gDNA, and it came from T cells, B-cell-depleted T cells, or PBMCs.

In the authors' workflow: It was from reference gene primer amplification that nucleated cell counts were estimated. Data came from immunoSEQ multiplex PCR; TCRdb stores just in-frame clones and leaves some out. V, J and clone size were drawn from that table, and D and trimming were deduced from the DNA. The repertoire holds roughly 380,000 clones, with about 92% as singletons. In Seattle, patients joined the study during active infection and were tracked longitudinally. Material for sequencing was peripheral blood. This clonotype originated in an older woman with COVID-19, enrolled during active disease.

The CDR3 spells CASSQVAGGMNEQFF. The CDR3 region has the DNA TGTGCCAGCAGCCAGGTTGCCGGGGGAATGAATGAGCAGTTCTTC. J is TRBJ2-1 and V is TRBV14, with D maybe TRBD2 (6 bases). The CDR3 extends over 15 amino acids. Germline assignment: CDR1 SGHDN and CDR2 FVKESK. Trimming pared 3 bases from V and 7 bases from J, leaving 16 bases between.